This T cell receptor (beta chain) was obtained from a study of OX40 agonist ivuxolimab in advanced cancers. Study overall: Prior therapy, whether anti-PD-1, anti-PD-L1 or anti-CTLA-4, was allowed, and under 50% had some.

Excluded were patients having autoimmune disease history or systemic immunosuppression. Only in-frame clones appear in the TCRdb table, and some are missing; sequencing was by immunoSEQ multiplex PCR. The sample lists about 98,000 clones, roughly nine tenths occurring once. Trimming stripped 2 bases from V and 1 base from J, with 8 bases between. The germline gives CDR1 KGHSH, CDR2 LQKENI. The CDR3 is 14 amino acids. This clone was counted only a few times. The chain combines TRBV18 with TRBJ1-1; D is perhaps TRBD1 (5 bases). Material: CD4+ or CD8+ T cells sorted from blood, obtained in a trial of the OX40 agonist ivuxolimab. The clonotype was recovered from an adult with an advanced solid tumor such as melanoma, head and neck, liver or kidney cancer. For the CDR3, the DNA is TGTGCCAGCTCACCAAGTGGGGGGAACACTGAAGCTTTCTTT. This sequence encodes CASSPSGGNTEAFF.